The 24 T cell receptor beta chains below were found in one sample sequenced in a study of cytomegalovirus exposure and HLA in healthy donors. PCR involved 60 Vbeta and 13 Jbeta primers. Profiled with immunoSEQ multiplex PCR; TCRdb holds only in-frame clones, not every one. The profile covers hundreds of thousands of clones, with about 75% appearing a single time and about 2% taken by the ten largest. The material sequenced was PBMCs. These receptors were collected from a male donor in good health and CMV-seronegative.

This clone appeared a few times. Relative to the germline gene, one junction end is altered; a read error may explain this. The V gene is TRBV7-9, the J gene TRBJ2-1, with TRBD2 matching 14 bases. The CDR3 is made up of 16 amino acids. The germline gives CDR1 SEHNR, CDR2 FQNEAQ (reference sequence). CDR3 protein: CSSSSQTSGGADEQFF. CDR3 bases: TGTTCCAGCAGCTCCCAGACTAGCGGGGGGGCAGATGAGCAGTTCTTC.

In its sample, this clone was seen once. This chain links TRBV27 with TRBJ1-1; no firm D call. The CDR3 spans 13 residues. CDR1 and CDR2 (germline): MNHEY, SMNVEV (reference sequence). Trimming removed 4 bases from V and 0 bases from J, with 6 bases in between. The CDR3 loop reads CASSSFVNTEAFF. CDR3 coding DNA: TGTGCCAGCAGTTCCTTTGTGAACACTGAAGCTTTCTTT.

J is TRBJ1-2 and V is TRBV6-5; D call uncertain. Germline assignment: CDR1 MNHEY and CDR2 SVGAGI. The CDR3 sequence is 15 residues long. V lost 0 bases to trimming and J lost 7 bases, with 15 bases between them. The CDR3 spells CASSYSIEGRIGYTF. The DNA for the CDR3 is TGTGCCAGCAGTTACTCGATAGAGGGAAGGATTGGCTACACCTTC.

V is TRBV7-3 and J is TRBJ2-7; 7 bases map to TRBD2. Germline lookup yields CDR1 SGHTA and CDR2 FQGTGA. This CDR3 is built from 15 residues. J lost 3 bases, V lost 5 bases, and 10 bases had no gene match. CDR3 sequence (DNA): TGTGCCAGCAGCGAAAGGGAGGGTTCCGGCTACGAGCAGTACTTC. Protein product: CASSEREGSGYEQYF. Full variable domain (outside the CDR3, taken from reference TRBV7-3 and TRBJ2-7): GAGVSQTPSNKVTEKGKYVELRCDPISGHTALYWYRQSLGQGPEFLIYFQGTGAADDSGLPNDRFFAVRPEGSVSTLKIQRTERGDSAVYLCASSEREGSGYEQYFGPGTRLTVT.

This chain connects TRBV28 to TRBJ1-4, with 7 bases identical to TRBD1. Germline CDR1 reads MDHEN; CDR2 reads SYDVKM. The V gene end was trimmed by 3 bases and the J gene end by 5 bases; junction bases not matched to a gene: 3. The CDR3 has 14 residues. The CDR3 protein is CASSFWDSNEKLFF. In DNA form, the CDR3 reads TGTGCCAGCAGTTTTTGGGACAGCAATGAAAAACTGTTTTTT. The variable domain in full, with the rest retrieved from reference TRBV28 and TRBJ1-4, is DVKVTQSSRYLVKRTGEKVFLECVQDMDHENMFWYRQDPGLGLRLIYFSYDVKMKEKGDIPEGYSVSREKKERFSLILESASTNQTSMYLCASSFWDSNEKLFFGSGTQLSVL.

V gene TRBV9 combines with J gene TRBJ2-5; 7 bases fit TRBD1. The CDR3 totals 14 residues. Germline V CDR1 and CDR2: SGDLS, YYNGEE. V lost 4 bases, J lost 1 base, and 4 bases stayed unmatched. The CDR3, as DNA: TGTGCCAGCAGCCCAGGACAGGTCCAAGAGACCCAGTACTTC. It is translated as CASSPGQVQETQYF.

The chain recombines TRBV4-3 with TRBJ2-7; TRBD2 aligns across 13 bases. Germline CDR1 reads LGHNA; CDR2 reads YSLEER. The trim removed 1 base at V and 3 bases at J, leaving 3 bases unmatched. The CDR3 has 16 residues. Here the CDR3 DNA reads TGCGCCAGCAGCCAAGTACTAGCGGGGGGGTTCTACGAGCAGTACTTC. It codes for CASSQVLAGGFYEQYF.

CDR3 in DNA: TGTGCCAGCAGAAACGAGTACAGGGCGCTATACGAGCAGTACTTC. The encoded protein is CASRNEYRALYEQYF. The V call is TRBV6-5, the J call TRBJ2-7; D may be TRBD1 (6 bases). Per germline, CDR1 MNHEY and CDR2 SVGAGI. V lost 6 bases to trimming and J lost 4 bases, with 19 bases between them. The CDR3 consists of 15 residues.

This chain links TRBV29-1 with TRBJ2-3; 10 positions agree with TRBD2. There are 15 residues in the CDR3. From germline, CDR1 is SQVTM and CDR2 ANQGSEA. Trimming cost V 4 bases and J 1 base; bases outside gene matches: 5. The CDR3 loop reads CSVARTSGGTDTQYF. In DNA, the CDR3 is TGCAGCGTTGCCCGGACTAGCGGAGGCACAGATACGCAGTATTTT.

V is TRBV27 and J is TRBJ2-7; TRBD1 might be the D (6 bases). CDR1 and CDR2 (germline): MNHEY, SMNVEV (reference sequence). V was clipped by 0 bases and J by 4 bases, with 16 bases between them. CDR3 length: 16 residues. CDR3 residues: CASSLSPPDSAYEQYF. The CDR3 bases are TGTGCCAGCAGTTTATCCCCCCCGGACAGTGCATACGAGCAGTACTTC.

This chain links TRBV9 with TRBJ2-3; D unclear. The CDR3 is 16 amino acids. Trimming took off 4 bases at V and 0 bases at J, with 15 bases between the two ends. Germline CDR1 is SGDLS and CDR2 is YYNGEE. The CDR3 is CASSPVSSSSTDTQYF. The CDR3 coding sequence is TGTGCCAGCAGCCCTGTTAGTTCTTCTAGCACAGATACGCAGTATTTT.

The rearrangement links TRBV30 to TRBJ2-6; D not resolved. Germline V CDR1 and CDR2: GTSNPN, SVGIG (reference sequence). Trimming pared 3 bases from V and 0 bases from J, leaving 6 bases between. The CDR3 is 14 residues long. The CDR3 DNA follows: TGTGCCTGGAGCAGTGACTCTGGGGCCAACGTCCTGACTTTC. This encodes CAWSSDSGANVLTF.

Notes on this clone: The conserved phenylalanine or tryptophan normally closing the CDR3 is absent here, so this likely arose from a read error. The chain is built from TRBV4-3 and TRBJ1-2, with 7 bases lining up with TRBD1. Germline V gene data show CDR1 as LGHNA and CDR2 as YSLEER. V was clipped by 0 bases and J by 4 bases; unmatched bases: 5. CDR3 length: 15 residues. CDR3 residues: CASSQDGGQSYGYTL. The CDR3, as DNA: TGCGCCAGCAGCCAAGACGGGGGACAGAGCTATGGCTACACCCTC.

With respect to this clone: Other DNA sequences in the same sample also yield this CDR3. The V gene is TRBV28, the J gene TRBJ2-7; D might be TRBD1 (5 bases). The CDR3 spans 14 residues. V dropped 3 bases and J dropped 0 bases, with 9 bases sitting between them. Germline assignment: CDR1 MDHEN and CDR2 SYDVKM. CDR3 nucleotides: TGTGCCAGCAGTTTGCAGGGAAGCTCCTACGAGCAGTACTTC. This translates into CASSLQGSSYEQYF. The whole variable domain, filled in from reference TRBV28 and TRBJ2-7, reads DVKVTQSSRYLVKRTGEKVFLECVQDMDHENMFWYRQDPGLGLRLIYFSYDVKMKEKGDIPEGYSVSREKKERFSLILESASTNQTSMYLCASSLQGSSYEQYFGPGTRLTVT.

This clone turned up a few times. This specimen includes other DNA sequences encoding the same CDR3. The rearrangement joins TRBV5-6 to TRBJ1-5, with D perhaps TRBD1 (6 bases). Germline V lookup: CDR1 SGHDT, CDR2 YYEEEE. V gave up 0 bases and J gave up 1 base, with 11 bases separating them. This CDR3 has 16 amino acids. CDR3 protein: CASSLGAGASNQPQHF. DNA for the CDR3: TGTGCCAGCAGCTTGGGGGCGGGGGCAAGCAATCAGCCCCAGCATTTT.

The rearrangement joins TRBV30 to TRBJ2-2, with a weak D call TRBD1 (6 bases). The V end lost 1 base, the J end lost 5 bases, and 11 bases lay between the germline ends. The CDR3 has 14 amino acids. CDR1 is GTSNPN and CDR2 is SVGIG in the germline V gene (reference sequence). The CDR3 region is CAWSGRGRTGELFF. The CDR3 coding sequence is TGTGCCTGGAGTGGCAGGGGCCGGACCGGGGAGCTGTTTTTT.

This clone was seen only a few times. The V gene is TRBV10-2, the J gene TRBJ1-2, with TRBD1 matching 7 bases. CDR1 and CDR2 (germline): WSHSY, SAAADI. Germline trimming cut 3 bases from V and 1 base from J; bases unmatched to any gene: 5. This CDR3 is built from 15 residues. The CDR3 loop is CASSDRDRVNYGYTF. The CDR3 DNA reads TGCGCCAGCAGTGACCGAGACAGGGTTAACTATGGCTACACCTTC.

CDR3: CASSLGGSEAFF. In DNA, the CDR3 is TGTGCCAGCAGTTTGGGGGGTTCTGAAGCTTTCTTT. The rearrangement joins TRBV28 to TRBJ1-1, with D maybe TRBD1 (5 bases). There are 12 residues in the CDR3. V lost 3 bases to trimming and J lost 6 bases, with 8 bases between them. CDR1 and CDR2 (germline): MDHEN, SYDVKM.

This clone was observed once. The chain recombines TRBV27 with TRBJ1-2, with TRBD1 matching 8 bases. The CDR3 is 14 amino acids. CDR1 MNHEY and CDR2 SMNVEV come from the germline V gene (reference sequence). Trimming cost V 6 bases and J 7 bases; bases outside gene matches: 10. CDR3 region: CASSLDRGDRGYTF. The CDR3, as DNA: TGTGCCAGCAGCCTAGACAGGGGCGACCGTGGCTACACCTTC.

This chain links TRBV12-5 with TRBJ2-1; a weak D match, TRBD2 (5 bases). Trimming left V 0 bases short and J 0 bases short, with 18 bases between. The CDR3 is 19 residues long. The germline gives CDR1 LGHNT, CDR2 FRNRAP. The CDR3 protein is CASGLVRQLAVSSYNEQFF. The CDR3 nucleotides read TGTGCTAGTGGTTTGGTACGTCAGCTAGCCGTTAGCTCCTACAATGAGCAGTTCTTC.

This clone was detected only a few times. This rearrangement joins TRBV5-4 to TRBJ2-2; 11 positions match TRBD2. The CDR3 extends over 16 amino acids. Losses at the gene ends were 4 bases for V and 0 bases for J; bases not matched to a gene: 2. Per germline, CDR1 SGHNT and CDR2 YYREEE (reference sequence). CDR3 nucleotides: TGTGCCAGCAGCCAGACTAGCGGGACGAACACCGGGGAGCTGTTTTTT. Translated, it gives CASSQTSGTNTGELFF.

This clone turned up a few times. The chain couples TRBV28 to TRBJ2-7, with D uncertain. Germline V lookup: CDR1 MDHEN, CDR2 SYDVKM. The ends were cut back, 3 bases at V and 4 bases at J, with 7 bases in the middle. This CDR3 contains 12 residues. The CDR3 loop reads CASSLPRYEQYF. CDR3 nucleotides: TGTGCCAGCAGTTTGCCCCGGTACGAGCAGTACTTC.

This clone was picked up a small number of times. The chain uses TRBV10-3 and TRBJ2-1; the match to TRBD2 covers 7 bases. Germline assignment: CDR1 ENHRY and CDR2 SYGVKD. This CDR3 spans 14 amino acids. With V trimmed by 8 bases and J by 7 bases, 11 bases remained unmatched. CDR3 sequence: CAIAGGSGLNEQFF. Written as DNA, the CDR3 is TGTGCCATCGCCGGGGGGTCGGGGTTGAATGAGCAGTTCTTC.

The CDR3 loop reads CASSPTPSGETQYF. The CDR3 region has the DNA TGTGCCAGCAGCCCTACCCCTAGCGGAGAGACCCAGTACTTC. This chain links TRBV7-3 with TRBJ2-5; 7 bases agree with TRBD2. The trim removed 5 bases at V and 4 bases at J, leaving 7 bases unmatched. The CDR3 totals 14 residues. Germline CDR1 reads SGHTA; CDR2 reads FQGTGA.